These 20 T cell receptor beta chains were all obtained from the same sample, sequenced in a study of CD8 T cells in ankylosing spondylitis (dated by TCRdb to 2016 to 2017). The library was made by 5' RACE. TCRdb records Illumina HiSeq 2500 as the sequencer. Clones were called with MiXCR by TCRdb after fastp trimmed the public reads at Q25, and only in-frame beta chains were retained. Merged by CDR3 protein, the rows form single entries marked with the most common genes and DNA. Counted in this sample were 220,000 or so distinct CDR3 sequences; roughly a tenth of them appeared once. The top ten clones comprise about 19% of the sample. The sample was blood, either unsorted or a sorted T cell fraction (not recorded which). The receptors here all came from a male donor with ankylosing spondylitis or in good health (not recorded which).

This chain connects TRBV7-8 to TRBJ1-1; 7 nucleotides align to TRBD1. CDR1 and CDR2 (germline): SGHVS, FQNEAQ. CDR3 size: 13 residues. V shed 3 bases, J shed 5 bases, and the junction held 3 bases outside the gene matches. In nucleotides, the CDR3 is TGTGCCAGCAGCTTCGACAGGGAAACTGAAGCTTTCTTT. Its translation is CASSFDRETEAFF.

There are a few counts of this clonotype. This chain connects TRBV28 to TRBJ2-3; TRBD1 matches at 9 bases. Germline CDR1 reads MDHEN; CDR2 reads SYDVKM. The V gene end was trimmed by 11 bases and the J gene end by 1 base; junction bases not matched to a gene: 10. The CDR3 consists of 15 residues. In DNA, the CDR3 is TGTGCCTATAGAGGGGACAGGGAGGGCACAGATACGCAGTATTTT. Its protein is CAYRGDREGTDTQYF.

In this sample, this clonotype turned up many times. The chain couples TRBV20-1 to TRBJ2-5; the D gene is possibly TRBD2 (6 bases). Per the germline V gene, CDR1 is DFQATT and CDR2 is SNEGSKA (reference sequence). Trimming cost V 4 bases and J 7 bases, with 16 bases left between them. This CDR3 contains 13 residues. The CDR3 sequence is CSATRDLRRTQYF. The CDR3 DNA sequence: TGCAGTGCTACCCGGGACTTAAGACGGACCCAGTACTTC.

For this clonotype: Just one base apart from a much larger clone, this may be a read error. The chain joins TRBV5-1 to TRBJ1-3; D gene unclear. CDR3 length equals 12 residues. The germline V gene has CDR1 SGHRS and CDR2 YFSETQ. CDR3 in amino acids: CASSPPGNTVYF. The CDR3 nucleotides read TGCGCCAGCAGCCCCCCGGGAAACACCGTATATTTT.

This clonotype was recorded at least ten times. The V call is TRBV12-5, the J call TRBJ2-5, with TRBD1 identical over 9 bases. Looked up from germline, CDR1 is LGHNT and CDR2 is FRNRAP. The CDR3 length is 14 residues. V dropped 10 bases and J dropped 2; count of bases not matched to a gene: 8. The DNA for the CDR3 is TGTGCTACTACGAGGGGACAGGGACAAGAGACCCAGTACTTC. Translated: CATTRGQGQETQYF.

This clonotype was observed a handful of times. V is TRBV29-1 and J is TRBJ1-4; no clear D. Germline V gives CDR1 SQVTM, CDR2 ANQGSEA. CDR3 size: 8 residues. V lost 0 bases and J lost 16, with 3 bases in between. This CDR3 is CSVEDGFF. CDR3 coding DNA: TGCAGCGTTGAAGATGGGTTTTTT.

This clonotype occurred many times. This chain uses TRBV20-1 with TRBJ2-2, with 11 positions matching TRBD2. Germline values: CDR1 DFQATT, CDR2 SNEGSKA (reference sequence). Trimming at V came to 2 bases and at J to 6 bases, leaving 8 bases not matched to a gene. The CDR3 loop spans 16 amino acids. This CDR3 is CSARIAGGTFAGELFF. CDR3 bases: TGCAGTGCTAGAATAGCGGGGGGGACCTTCGCCGGGGAGCTGTTTTTT.

At least ten counts were recorded for this clonotype. V usage is TRBV5-1 and J usage is TRBJ2-7; D gene uncertain. The V end lost 2 bases, the J end lost 0 bases, and 18 bases lay between the germline ends. The length of the CDR3 is 17 residues. Germline values: CDR1 SGHRS, CDR2 YFSETQ. The CDR3, as DNA: TGCGCCAGCAGCTTTGGGGTACCCCTACCAAGCTCCTACGAGCAGTACTTC. Protein sequence: CASSFGVPLPSSYEQYF.

As concerns this clonotype: A much larger clone lies a single base off, so this may be a read error. J is TRBJ2-7 and V is TRBV27; D is unclear. The V gene's germline CDR1 is MNHEY and CDR2 SMNVEV (reference sequence). The length of the CDR3 is 16 residues. V was shortened by 0 bases and J by 5 bases, with 17 bases between the two germline ends. The CDR3 spells CASSLSLPVFTNEQYF. The DNA for the CDR3 is TGTGCCAGCAGTTTATCGCTTCCGGTATTTACCAACGAGCAGTACTTC.

A word on this clonotype: This may be a read error: a much more frequent sequence differs by one nucleotide. The rearrangement links TRBV30 to TRBJ2-3, with TRBD2 matching over 16 bases. The CDR3 consists of 18 residues. With V trimmed by 3 bases and J by 5 bases, 11 bases remained unmatched. CDR1 and CDR2 (germline): GTSNPN, SVGIG (reference sequence). The CDR3 coding sequence is TGTGCCTGGAGGTTTCGCGCGGGACTAGCGGGGGGGCAAGATACGCAGTATTTT. Translated: CAWRFRAGLAGGQDTQYF.

In this sample, this clonotype turned up many times. The chain links TRBV5-5 to TRBJ2-2; 9 nucleotides line up with TRBD1. CDR3 length equals 16 residues. Germline V gene sequence: CDR1 SGHKS, CDR2 YYEKEE (reference sequence). V trimming: 0 bases; J trimming: 5 bases; junction bases outside the gene matches: 5. CDR3 DNA sequence: TGTGCCAGCAGCTTGGGGGACAGGGCATCTACCGGGGAGCTGTTTTTT. Residues: CASSLGDRASTGELFF.

This clonotype was counted only a few times. The genes are TRBV6-5 and TRBJ2-5; no reliable D call. CDR3 length equals 14 residues. Trimming cost V 0 bases and J 4 bases, with 9 bases left between them. The germline V gene has CDR1 MNHEY and CDR2 SVGAGI. CDR3 in amino acids: CASSYSRVTETQYF. CDR3 bases: TGTGCCAGCAGTTACTCTCGGGTCACAGAGACCCAGTACTTC.

The chain joins TRBV20-1 to TRBJ2-1; D call uncertain. V lost 6 bases and J 1 base, leaving 10 bases between the germline ends. The CDR3 runs to 13 residues. Germline loops: CDR1 DFQATT, CDR2 SNEGSKA (reference sequence). CDR3 residues: CSARTWSYNEQFF. Written as DNA, the CDR3 is TGCAGTGCCCGTACTTGGTCCTACAATGAGCAGTTCTTC.

This rearrangement joins TRBV5-6 to TRBJ1-2; 12 positions agree with TRBD1. Germline V lookup: CDR1 SGHDT, CDR2 YYEEEE. The V gene end was trimmed by 0 bases and the J gene end by 3 bases; junction bases not matched to a gene: 3. The CDR3 extends over 16 amino acids. DNA of the CDR3: TGTGCCAGCAGCTTGGGGGACAGGGGGCTTCACTATGGCTACACCTTC. Translation: CASSLGDRGLHYGYTF.

This clonotype has at least ten counts. This chain links TRBV12-3 or TRBV12-4 with TRBJ1-4; D is uncertain. CDR3 length equals 14 residues. The germline V and J ends were trimmed by 3 bases and 8 bases, with 13 bases remaining between them. In nucleotides, the CDR3 is TGTGCCAGCAGTTTGTCGTCCTTAGGGGAAAAACTGTTTTTT. Translated: CASSLSSLGEKLFF.

This clonotype was observed at least ten times. This sequence joins TRBV2 and TRBJ2-3; D is possibly TRBD1 (6 bases). Germline V gene sequence: CDR1 SNHLY, CDR2 FYNNEI. The CDR3 covers 13 residues. Trimming took 11 bases from V and 0 from J, leaving 12 bases between them. This CDR3 reads CAGRGGSTDTQYF. The CDR3 DNA reads as TGTGCCGGACGAGGGGGTAGCACAGATACGCAGTATTTT.

This clonotype was seen ten or more times. V gene TRBV11-2 combines with J gene TRBJ2-3, with TRBD2 identical over 13 bases. Germline CDR1 SGHAT, CDR2 FQNNGV. CDR3 length: 19 residues. Trimming took 0 bases from V and 3 from J; bases not matched to a gene: 9. The CDR3 bases are TGTGCCAGCAGCTTAGATGTTACTAGCGGGGGGGCAAGAACAGATACGCAGTATTTT. Translating gives CASSLDVTSGGARTDTQYF. Filled out from reference TRBV11-2 and TRBJ2-3, the complete variable domain reads EAGVAQSPRYKIIEKRQSVAFWCNPISGHATLYWYQQILGQGPKLLIQFQNNGVVDDSQLPKDRFSAERLKGVDSTLKIQPAKLEDSAVYLCASSLDVTSGGARTDTQYFGPGTRLTVL.

The genes are TRBV6-5 and TRBJ2-2; D gene unclear. The length of the CDR3 is 15 residues. Trimming removed 5 bases from V and 1 base from J, with 11 bases in between. Germline-derived CDR1 and CDR2 are MNHEY and SVGAGI. The CDR3 reads CASSNRHLNTGELFF. The CDR3 coding sequence is TGTGCCAGCAGTAACAGACACCTGAACACCGGGGAGCTGTTTTTT.

This clonotype was counted ten times or more. The rearrangement joins TRBV12-3 or TRBV12-4 to TRBJ2-2; D may correspond to TRBD1 or TRBD2 (5 bases each). The V gene lost 5 bases and the J gene lost 5 bases, with 15 bases spanning the gap. The CDR3 consists of 15 residues. In nucleotides, the CDR3 is TGTGCCAGCAGTGTTGGGACCTTGGGGACCGGGGAGCTGTTTTTT. This translates into CASSVGTLGTGELFF.

Note on this clonotype: It may be a read error: a sequence one base away is much more abundant. The CDR3 does not close with the conserved phenylalanine or tryptophan, likely indicating a read error. This chain connects TRBV7-3 to TRBJ2-3; D assignment may be TRBD1 or TRBD2 (6 bases each). CDR3 length: 14 amino acids. V was shortened by 5 bases and J by 3 bases, with 12 bases between the two germline ends. In germline, CDR1 is SGHTA, CDR2 FQGTGA. The CDR3 nucleotides are TGTGCCAGCAGCACGGGGGCGCAGACAGATACGCAGTATTCT. This sequence encodes CASSTGAQTDTQYS.